This is a list of T cell receptor beta chains from one sample in a study of T-cell memory formation after mild COVID-19. TCRdb used MiXCR to reprocess the 5' RACE reads, holding one entry per CDR3 protein. The data show more than 300,000 distinct CDR3 sequences, with roughly an eighth seen just once and 22% held by the top ten. Sequencing used PBMCs or a T cell subset sorted from them (not recorded which). Receptors were obtained from a man younger than 35 who had mild COVID-19 (a few samples of this study predate the infection). Cell type and time point are not known. CDR3s include the opening cysteine and the closing phenylalanine or tryptophan. The order of the fields is V gene, clone size, J gene, D gene, CDR3 DNA, CDR3 protein. D genes are given only for firm matches. Size tells how often a clone was seen (once, few, many) or the class of an expanded clone, and some rows leave it out.

V: TRBV5-1; size: many; J: TRBJ2-1; D: NA; DNA: TGCGCCAGCAGCTTCCCCCGAAATGAGCAGTTCTTC; CDR3: CASSFPRNEQFF
V: TRBV20-1; size: NA; J: TRBJ2-3; D: NA; DNA: TGCAGTGCTAACTCGAGGCGGAGGGGGAACACAGATACGCAGTATTTT; CDR3: CSANSRRRGNTDTQYF
V: TRBV7-6; size: few; J: TRBJ2-1; D: TRBD1; DNA: TGTGCCAGCAGCCGCGGACAGGGGGCTGGCAATGAGCAGTTCTTC; CDR3: CASSRGQGAGNEQFF
V: TRBV29-1; size: many; J: TRBJ2-1; D: TRBD1; DNA: TGCAGCGTGGACCGGGACAGGAACAATGAGCAGTTCTTC; CDR3: CSVDRDRNNEQFF
V: TRBV12-3/TRBV12-4; size: few; J: TRBJ1-2; D: NA; DNA: TGTGCCAGCAGTGGGCCGACGGACTACTATGGCTACACCTTC; CDR3: CASSGPTDYYGYTF
V: TRBV27; size: few; J: TRBJ2-5; D: NA; DNA: TGTGCCAGCAGGGGACTCCAAGAGACCCAGTACTTC; CDR3: CASRGLQETQYF
V: TRBV5-1; size: NA; J: TRBJ2-1; D: TRBD2; DNA: TGCGCCAGCCGTCTCTCGGGGGGAATCTACAATGAGCAGTTCTTC; CDR3: CASRLSGGIYNEQFF
V: TRBV4-1; size: NA; J: TRBJ2-5; D: TRBD2; DNA: TGCGCCAGCAGCCAAGTGGGGGGGTCGGGAGAGACCCAGTACTTC; CDR3: CASSQVGGSGETQYF
V: TRBV20-1; size: few; J: TRBJ2-7; D: TRBD1; DNA: TGCAGTGCCCCCCCAGCCGGGACAGGCTACGAGCAGTACTTC; CDR3: CSAPPAGTGYEQYF
V: TRBV18; size: few; J: TRBJ1-1; D: TRBD1; DNA: TGTGCCAGCTCACTTCTCCGGGACAGTGACACTGAAGCTTTCTTT; CDR3: CASSLLRDSDTEAFF
V: TRBV7-9; size: NA; J: TRBJ1-1; D: NA; DNA: TGTGCCAGCAGCTTTACGGGGGCAGAAGCTTTCTTT; CDR3: CASSFTGAEAFF
V: TRBV6-5; size: NA; J: TRBJ1-2; D: TRBD1; DNA: TGTGCCAGCAGTTATTTTGCCGTAGGGACAGGGTCCTCCTACACCTTC; CDR3: CASSYFAVGTGSSYTF
V: TRBV27; size: NA; J: TRBJ2-2; D: TRBD2; DNA: TGTGCCAGCAGTCCCCATGGGGGGGGAGACACCGGGGAGCTGTTTTTT; CDR3: CASSPHGGGDTGELFF
V: TRBV10-1; size: few; J: TRBJ2-3; D: TRBD1; DNA: TGCGCCAGCAGGTTTTCGTGGGACAGGTTTGACTTAGGGGTTGATACGCAGTATTTT; CDR3: CASRFSWDRFDLGVDTQYF
V: TRBV3-1; size: NA; J: TRBJ2-7; D: NA; DNA: TGTGCCAGCAGCCAAGATCGTAGGGGTAGCTACGAGCAGTACTTC; CDR3: CASSQDRRGSYEQYF
V: TRBV7-9; size: NA; J: TRBJ2-7; D: NA; DNA: TGTGCCAGCAGCTTAAAGGGAACGGGTCCCTACGAGCAGTACTTC; CDR3: CASSLKGTGPYEQYF
V: TRBV9; size: few; J: TRBJ1-3; D: TRBD1; DNA: TGTGCCAGCGACAGGGGCGTCGGAAACACCATATATTTT; CDR3: CASDRGVGNTIYF
V: TRBV4-2; size: few; J: TRBJ2-1; D: NA; DNA: TGTGCCAGCAGCCAAGATTATGGGAATTACAATGAGCAGTTCTTC; CDR3: CASSQDYGNYNEQFF
V: TRBV2; size: few; J: TRBJ2-7; D: NA; DNA: TGTGCCAGCAGGGTATCCTACGAGCAGTACTTC; CDR3: CASRVSYEQYF
V: TRBV6-2/TRBV6-3; size: NA; J: TRBJ2-1; D: NA; DNA: TGTGCCAGCAGAGACACAGAATCCTACAATGAGCAGTTCTTC; CDR3: CASRDTESYNEQFF
V: TRBV18; size: NA; J: TRBJ1-4; D: NA; DNA: TGTGCCAGCTCACCGGGACTCACCTCGGGGGAAAAACTGTTTTTT; CDR3: CASSPGLTSGEKLFF
V: TRBV7-2; size: NA; J: TRBJ1-2; D: NA; DNA: TGTGCCAGCAGCTTAGGAGACCGTTCGAAGGGCTACACCTTC; CDR3: CASSLGDRSKGYTF
V: TRBV29-1; size: many; J: TRBJ2-1; D: TRBD1; DNA: TGCAGCGTTGAAGGGGAAATAGGGGGCGCCGGTTACAATGAGCAGTTCTTC; CDR3: CSVEGEIGGAGYNEQFF
V: TRBV15; size: NA; J: TRBJ1-4; D: TRBD1; DNA: TGTGCCACCAGCAAAGACAGGGTCGACGAAAAACTGTTTTTT; CDR3: CATSKDRVDEKLFF
V: TRBV28; size: NA; J: TRBJ1-2; D: TRBD1; DNA: TGTGCCAGCAGTACCTCCGGGGACAGCAACTATGGCTACACCTTC; CDR3: CASSTSGDSNYGYTF
V: TRBV10-3; size: NA; J: TRBJ1-2; D: TRBD1; DNA: TGTGCCATCAGTGAGTCCGGACAGGATAACTATGGCTACACCTTC; CDR3: CAISESGQDNYGYTF
V: TRBV5-5; size: NA; J: TRBJ2-7; D: NA; DNA: TGTGCCAGCAGCTTGCTCGGGGAGAGCTCCTACGAGCAGTACTTC; CDR3: CASSLLGESSYEQYF
V: TRBV7-2; size: few; J: TRBJ2-3; D: NA; DNA: TGTGCCAGCAGCTCCCGAGGGGGCATTAGGCGGGGGGAATCAGATACGCAGTATTTT; CDR3: CASSSRGGIRRGESDTQYF
V: TRBV2; size: NA; J: TRBJ2-5; D: NA; DNA: TGTGCCAGCGGTCCCGGGACAGGGAGCGGGGGTGGCAGTGAGACCCAGTACTTC; CDR3: CASGPGTGSGGGSETQYF
V: TRBV14; size: NA; J: TRBJ2-1; D: NA; DNA: TGTGCCAGCAGCCAACACGAGCAGTTCTTC; CDR3: CASSQHEQFF
V: TRBV10-2; size: few; J: TRBJ2-7; D: NA; DNA: TGCGCCAGCAGTGAGTCGTTCACCGAGCAGTACTTC; CDR3: CASSESFTEQYF
V: TRBV7-8; size: NA; J: TRBJ2-2; D: NA; DNA: TGTGCCAGCATCGCAAGAGGTGGGGCAGCTGCCGGGGAGCTGTTTTTT; CDR3: CASIARGGAAAGELFF
V: TRBV5-4; size: many; J: TRBJ2-2; D: TRBD2; DNA: TGTGCCAGCAGCTTCGGGGGGGCGGACACCGGGGAGCTGTTTTTT; CDR3: CASSFGGADTGELFF
V: TRBV9; size: NA; J: TRBJ1-2; D: NA; DNA: TGTGCCAGCAGATCTCCCTTATTCTATGGCTACACCTTC; CDR3: CASRSPLFYGYTF
V: TRBV7-2; size: few; J: TRBJ2-6; D: NA; DNA: TGTGCCAGCAGCGCGGGGCTTTCTGGGGCCAACGTCCTGACTTTC; CDR3: CASSAGLSGANVLTF
V: TRBV20-1; size: many; J: TRBJ1-2; D: NA; DNA: TGCAGTGCTAGTACGAACCCCGGCTACACCTTC; CDR3: CSASTNPGYTF
V: TRBV11-2; size: few; J: TRBJ1-2; D: TRBD1; DNA: TGTGCCAGCAGCTTGACAGGGGTCTATGGCTACACCTTC; CDR3: CASSLTGVYGYTF
V: TRBV4-2; size: few; J: TRBJ2-6; D: NA; DNA: TGTGCCAGCAGCCAAGGGGCTAGGGCGGCCGGGGCCAACGTCCTGACTTTC; CDR3: CASSQGARAAGANVLTF
V: TRBV12-3/TRBV12-4; size: NA; J: TRBJ2-7; D: TRBD2; DNA: TGTGCCAGCAGTTTCGGACTAGCCAGCGAGCAGTACTTC; CDR3: CASSFGLASEQYF
V: TRBV5-1; size: NA; J: TRBJ1-5; D: NA; DNA: TGCGCCAGCAGCTTCAGGGGCGGCGGTCAGCCCCAGCATTTT; CDR3: CASSFRGGGQPQHF
V: TRBV7-6; size: few; J: TRBJ2-3; D: TRBD1; DNA: TGTGCCAGCAGCTCCCAGCGGAGAGGGACAGATAGGGATACGCAGTATTTT; CDR3: CASSSQRRGTDRDTQYF
V: TRBV5-1; size: many; J: TRBJ2-3; D: TRBD1; DNA: TGCGCCAGCAGCCCGGGGACAGTCAGCACAGATACGCAGTATTTT; CDR3: CASSPGTVSTDTQYF
V: TRBV7-9; size: few; J: TRBJ2-3; D: TRBD2; DNA: TGTGCCAGCAGCTTAGTAGGGACTAGCGGGAGACTCCCCTTCACAGATACGCAGTATTTT; CDR3: CASSLVGTSGRLPFTDTQYF
V: TRBV5-1; size: many; J: TRBJ2-2; D: NA; DNA: TGCGCCAGCAGCTTATCCGGGGCAAACACCGGGGAGCTGTTTTTT; CDR3: CASSLSGANTGELFF
V: TRBV7-9; size: NA; J: TRBJ2-7; D: NA; DNA: TGTGCCAGCAGCTCGCCCTCCTGGGGGGACGAGCAGTACTTC; CDR3: CASSSPSWGDEQYF
V: TRBV5-1; size: few; J: TRBJ1-6; D: NA; DNA: TGCGCCAGCAGCCAGGACGGGGGTTCACCCCTCCACTTT; CDR3: CASSQDGGSPLHF
V: TRBV27; size: few; J: TRBJ2-3; D: NA; DNA: TGTGCCAGCAGTTTACGTCGGGGGCCTTTAGATACGCAGTATTTT; CDR3: CASSLRRGPLDTQYF
V: TRBV4-3; size: NA; J: TRBJ1-4; D: TRBD1; DNA: TGCGCCAGCAGCCAACCGGACAGGCTTGGTGAAAAACTGTTTTTT; CDR3: CASSQPDRLGEKLFF
V: TRBV7-8; size: few; J: TRBJ1-1; D: NA; DNA: TGTGCCAGCAGCATCGGGACGCTCGATCGGGCTTTCTTT; CDR3: CASSIGTLDRAFF
V: TRBV7-9; size: NA; J: TRBJ2-1; D: NA; DNA: TGTGCCAGCAGCCTTCGGGTCGAGCGCTCCTACAATGAGCAGTTCTTC; CDR3: CASSLRVERSYNEQFF
V: TRBV7-9; size: NA; J: TRBJ2-2; D: NA; DNA: TGTGCCAGCAGCTTAGCGCACTACCCGAACACCGGGGAGCTGTTTTTT; CDR3: CASSLAHYPNTGELFF
V: TRBV20-1; size: NA; J: TRBJ2-5; D: TRBD1; DNA: TGCAGTGCCAGTAGGACAGGGGGTACCCCAATGACCCAGTACTTC; CDR3: CSASRTGGTPMTQYF
V: TRBV6-2/TRBV6-3; size: few; J: TRBJ2-7; D: NA; DNA: TGTGCCAGCAGTTATGGGATCTCCTACGAGCAGTACTTC; CDR3: CASSYGISYEQYF
V: TRBV5-1; size: NA; J: TRBJ2-3; D: TRBD1; DNA: TGCGCCAGCAGCCGGGACAGGGAAGCAGATACGCAGTATTTT; CDR3: CASSRDREADTQYF
V: TRBV6-5; size: few; J: TRBJ1-3; D: NA; DNA: TGTGCCAGCAGTTACACGGGACTGACCTCTGGAAACACCATATATTTT; CDR3: CASSYTGLTSGNTIYF
V: TRBV7-8; size: few; J: TRBJ1-1; D: NA; DNA: TGTGCCAGCAGCTTAGCGACAGGCATGGGCACTGAAGCTTTCTTT; CDR3: CASSLATGMGTEAFF
V: TRBV5-1; size: NA; J: TRBJ1-1; D: NA; DNA: TGCGCCAGCCGACGGACAGCGGGGACTGAAGCTTTCTTT; CDR3: CASRRTAGTEAFF